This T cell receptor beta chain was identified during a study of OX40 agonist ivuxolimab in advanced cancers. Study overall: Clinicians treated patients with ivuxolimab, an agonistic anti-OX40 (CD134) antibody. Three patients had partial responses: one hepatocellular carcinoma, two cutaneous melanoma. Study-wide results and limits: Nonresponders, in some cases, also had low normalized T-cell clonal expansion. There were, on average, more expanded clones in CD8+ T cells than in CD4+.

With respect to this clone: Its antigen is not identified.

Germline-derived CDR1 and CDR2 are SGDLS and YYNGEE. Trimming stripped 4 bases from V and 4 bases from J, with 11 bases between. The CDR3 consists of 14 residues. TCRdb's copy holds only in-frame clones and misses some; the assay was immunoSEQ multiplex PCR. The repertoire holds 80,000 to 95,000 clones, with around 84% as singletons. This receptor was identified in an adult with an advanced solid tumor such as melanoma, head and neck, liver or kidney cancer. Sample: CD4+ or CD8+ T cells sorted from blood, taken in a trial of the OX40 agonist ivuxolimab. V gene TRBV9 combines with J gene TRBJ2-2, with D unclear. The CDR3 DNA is TGTGCCAGCAGCCCCCTGGTGGGCACCGGGGAGCTGTTTTTT. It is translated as CASSPLVGTGELFF.